This is a list of T cell receptor beta chains from one sample in a study of T cells after yellow fever vaccination. TCRdb ran MiXCR on the 5' RACE reads and lists one entry per CDR3 protein. The table shows roughly 60,000 distinct CDR3 sequences, with more than 5.5% occurring only once. Here the sequenced sample was CD8+ T cells sorted from PBMCs, taken on the day of the first yellow fever vaccination. These receptors were taken from a man in his late teens or twenties who received the YFV17D yellow fever vaccine. Both conserved end residues are part of each CDR3. The D gene is left open where the match is weak. Part of the rows lack a size; the others show once, few, many or a class for expanded clones.

clone_size j_call v_call d_call cdr3_aa cdr3_nt
many TRBJ1-5 TRBV28 . CASSPSSSNQPQHF TGTGCCAGCAGTCCCTCGTCTAGCAATCAGCCCCAGCATTTT
many TRBJ2-1 TRBV6-2/TRBV6-3 . CASSYTHRNQQFF TGTGCCAGCAGTTACACTCACAGAAACCAGCAGTTCTTC
. TRBJ1-2 TRBV4-1 TRBD1 CASSQEKGGRDYTF TGCGCCAGCAGCCAGGAAAAAGGGGGCCGTGACTACACCTTC
. TRBJ2-2 TRBV20-1 . CSAIASGSNTGELFF TGCAGTGCCATCGCGAGCGGATCGAACACCGGGGAGCTGTTTTTT
few TRBJ1-6 TRBV12-3/TRBV12-4 TRBD1 CASREQGDSPLHF TGTGCCAGCAGGGAACAGGGGGATTCACCCCTCCACTTT
many TRBJ2-7 TRBV7-2 TRBD1 CASSGLGQAREQYF TGTGCCAGCAGCGGCCTCGGACAGGCGAGGGAGCAGTACTTC
. TRBJ1-2 TRBV28 . CASSLRDPYGYTF TGTGCCAGCAGTCTCCGGGATCCCTATGGCTACACCTTC
few TRBJ2-2 TRBV10-3 . CASYGPSGELFF TGTGCCAGTTACGGGCCGTCGGGGGAGCTGTTTTTT
. TRBJ2-1 TRBV7-2 . CASSLVLGNEQFF TGTGCCAGCAGCTTAGTATTGGGTAATGAGCAGTTCTTC
many TRBJ1-1 TRBV7-6 . CASSPAGGTEAFF TGTGCCAGCAGCCCCGCGGGTGGGACTGAAGCTTTCTTT
. TRBJ1-5 TRBV19 . CASSIVGSNQPQHF TGTGCCAGTAGTATAGTGGGCAGCAATCAGCCCCAGCATTTT
many TRBJ1-1 TRBV6-2/TRBV6-3 . CASSYRAMMNTEAFF TGTGCCAGCAGTTACAGGGCCATGATGAACACTGAAGCTTTCTTT
few TRBJ1-2 TRBV5-1 TRBD1 CASRDSSNYGYTF TGCGCCAGCCGGGACAGTTCTAACTATGGCTACACCTTC
. TRBJ2-1 TRBV11-2 . CASSLVLWGPYNEQFF TGTGCCAGCAGCCTTGTTCTGTGGGGCCCCTACAATGAGCAGTTCTTC
many TRBJ2-7 TRBV7-2 TRBD1 CASSRGQTYEQYF TGTGCCAGCAGCCGGGGACAGACGTACGAGCAGTACTTC
. TRBJ2-3 TRBV12-3/TRBV12-4 TRBD2 CALSLIWGSGGGSTDTQYF TGTGCCCTCAGTTTAATCTGGGGTAGCGGGGGGGGCAGCACAGATACGCAGTATTTT
. TRBJ2-1 TRBV5-6 . CAIGHYNEQFF TGTGCCATCGGCCATTACAATGAGCAGTTCTTC
many TRBJ2-2 TRBV7-8 TRBD2 CASRVTGTRRPGELFF TGTGCCAGCAGAGTCACCGGGACTAGAAGGCCCGGGGAGCTGTTTTTT
few TRBJ2-3 TRBV29-1 . CSVVRAGGDRDTQYF TGCAGCGTTGTGCGGGCCGGGGGGGACAGAGATACGCAGTATTTT
few TRBJ1-5 TRBV16 . CASSHLWENNQPQHF TGTGCCAGCAGCCATCTCTGGGAGAACAATCAGCCCCAGCATTTT
many TRBJ1-5 TRBV6-5 TRBD1 CASNSPLTGGRNQPQHF TGTGCCAGCAATAGCCCCCTTACAGGGGGACGCAATCAGCCCCAGCATTTT
many TRBJ2-2 TRBV12-5 . CASGFWSGGAGELFF TGTGCTAGTGGTTTCTGGTCCGGTGGCGCCGGGGAGCTGTTTTTT
many TRBJ1-6 TRBV4-1 . CASTQRGPDYNSPLHF TGCGCCAGCACCCAGAGGGGTCCTGACTATAATTCACCCCTCCACTTT
few TRBJ2-1 TRBV7-9 . CASSLWGGPYNEQFF TGTGCCAGCAGCTTATGGGGGGGCCCCTACAATGAGCAGTTCTTC
. TRBJ2-1 TRBV5-4 . CASSSDWSSYNEQFF TGTGCCAGCAGCTCCGACTGGAGCTCCTACAATGAGCAGTTCTTC
many TRBJ2-1 TRBV7-9 . CASSPLALNEQFF TGTGCCAGCAGCCCACTAGCTCTCAATGAGCAGTTCTTC
few TRBJ2-3 TRBV7-6 TRBD1 CASSSGTGLADTQYF TGTGCCAGCAGCTCCGGGACAGGGTTGGCAGATACGCAGTATTTT
. TRBJ2-1 TRBV9 TRBD2 CASSSSGGTYNEQFF TGTGCCAGCAGCTCAAGCGGGGGTACCTACAATGAGCAGTTCTTC
many TRBJ1-5 TRBV4-1 . CASSRTAGNQPQHF TGCGCCAGCAGCAGGACAGCCGGCAATCAGCCCCAGCATTTT
few TRBJ2-7 TRBV2 . CASSLGQMVADEQYF TGTGCCAGCAGTCTTGGACAGATGGTAGCCGACGAGCAGTACTTC
many TRBJ2-3 TRBV10-3 . CAIRMEGADTQYF TGTGCCATCAGGATGGAGGGGGCCGATACGCAGTATTTT
. TRBJ2-5 TRBV6-2/TRBV6-3 . CASSTTGTQYF TGTGCCAGCTCCACCACGGGGACCCAGTACTTC
few TRBJ2-5 TRBV5-4 . CASRIWNRDQETQYF TGTGCCAGCAGAATCTGGAACAGGGACCAAGAGACCCAGTACTTC
few TRBJ2-1 TRBV7-9 . CASSLVTDYNEQFF TGTGCCAGCAGCTTAGTCACGGACTACAATGAGCAGTTCTTC
many TRBJ2-5 TRBV5-1 TRBD2 CASSPTSGGPQETQYF TGCGCCAGCAGCCCGACTAGCGGGGGCCCCCAAGAGACCCAGTACTTC
. TRBJ1-1 TRBV6-2/TRBV6-3 . CASIGSRDTEAFF TGTGCCAGCATTGGAAGTCGGGACACTGAAGCTTTCTTT
. TRBJ2-5 TRBV5-5 . CASSLYRGAETQYF TGTGCCAGCAGCTTGTATCGGGGGGCGGAGACCCAGTACTTC
. TRBJ2-1 TRBV19 . CASSNEYNEQFF TGTGCCAGTAGTAACGAGTACAATGAGCAGTTCTTC
few TRBJ1-1 TRBV28 . CASTSTAGEAFF TGTGCCAGTACCTCGACCGCGGGTGAAGCTTTCTTT